This TCR beta chain was profiled in a study of vaccination effects on CD4 cells after COVID-19. Study-wide results and limits: There was marked clonal contraction among infection- and vaccine-induced clones late after vaccination.

Antigen-specific CD4+ T cell clonotypes were called by their expansion after viral peptide-pool culture in ViraFEST. Subsequent to a culture period of more than 8 days, CD4+ T cells were isolated. Every participant took two doses of the BNT162b2 or mRNA-1273 vaccine. None of the vaccinated had previously contracted SARS-CoV-2, and their nucleocapsid antibodies tested negative. Wells containing a few million PBMC each were cultured with approximately 9.2 IU/ml IL-2 and approximately 10 ug/ml peptides. Each culture had half its medium swapped for IL-2 medium on days 3 and 7. Worth noting for this clone: What it binds is not known.

Clones were sequenced by immunoSEQ multiplex PCR, and TCRdb holds only the in-frame ones, with some missing. The data hold 25,000 to 35,000 clones, with over 80% observed a single time. V dropped 4 bases and J dropped 4; count of bases not matched to a gene: 16. Per germline, CDR1 LGHNA and CDR2 YNFKEQ. This CDR3 has 18 residues. This sequence was found in a human donor who received a COVID-19 vaccine. Some clones in this sample may be carry-over from other donors' samples. The genes are TRBV4-2 and TRBJ2-5, with 9 bases fitting TRBD2. The sequencing used CD4+ T cells from PBMCs cultured with SARS-CoV-2 spike peptides, collected after COVID-19 vaccination. CDR3: CASSRSHGAGGGAETQYF. The CDR3 DNA sequence: TGTGCCAGCAGCCGTTCCCACGGGGCTGGCGGGGGGGCAGAGACCCAGTACTTC.